What follows is one T cell receptor beta chain and its context. Its antigen is as yet unknown. This record belongs to a study of cytomegalovirus exposure and HLA in healthy donors. Findings and caveats of the study: Reportedly, HLA-A and HLA-B alleles of most subjects were accurately predicted from TCR beta. The investigators catalogued 150 to 200 TCR beta chains as cytomegalovirus-associated. Later analysis identified 16,000 or so TCR beta sequences associated with HLA alleles, using a false discovery rate threshold of 0.05.

The primer mix had 60 Vbeta and 13 Jbeta primers. TCRdb's table, derived via immunoSEQ multiplex PCR, lists solely in-frame clones and lacks some. The table records about 190,000 clones, almost 75% of them present only once. Germline V gives CDR1 MNHEY, CDR2 SVGAGI. J was trimmed by 1 base and V by 5 bases; bases with no gene match: 6. CDR3 length: 15 residues. The V and J genes are TRBV6-5 and TRBJ1-1, with 8 bases that match TRBD1. The origin of this receptor is a woman in her twenties or thirties in good health and CMV-seropositive. The sequenced material came from PBMCs. For the CDR3, the DNA is TGTGCCAGCAGTCCCCCGACAGGGGCGAACACTGAAGCTTTCTTT. It codes for CASSPPTGANTEAFF.